The 6 T cell receptor beta chains presented below share a single source sample, sequenced in a study of T-cell memory formation after mild COVID-19. From the 5' RACE reads, TCRdb called clonotypes with MiXCR, one entry per CDR3 protein. Altogether 400,000 to 450,000 distinct CDR3 sequences are present, more than 15% being singletons, with the ten largest covering about 22%. Sequenced: PBMCs or a T cell subset sorted from them (not recorded which). The receptor source for this set is a man aged 18 to 30 who had mild COVID-19 (a few samples of this study predate the infection). Cell type and time point are not known.

This clonotype was seen only a few times. V and J are TRBV5-1 and TRBJ2-7, with 7 bases matching TRBD2. With V trimmed by 2 bases and J by 3 bases, 5 bases remained unmatched. CDR3 length: 14 residues. From germline, CDR1 is SGHRS and CDR2 YFSETQ. The CDR3 sequence: CASSLSGRDYEQYF. As DNA, the CDR3 is TGCGCCAGCAGCTTATCAGGGAGGGACTACGAGCAGTACTTC.

This clonotype was observed a few times. V is TRBV5-1 and J is TRBJ1-1, with TRBD1 identical over 8 bases. Germline CDR1 and CDR2: SGHRS and YFSETQ. CDR3 length: 13 residues. The ends lost 7 bases at V and 3 bases at J; junction bases unmatched: 5. DNA of the CDR3: TGCGCCAGCTCCGGACAGGGTGACACTGAAGCTTTCTTT. Translation: CASSGQGDTEAFF.

This clonotype has more than one count but fewer than ten. This chain uses TRBV29-1 with TRBJ2-7, with D maybe TRBD2 (5 bases). This CDR3 is 11 amino acids long. V was shortened by 7 bases and J by 5 bases, with 12 bases between the two germline ends. The germline V gene encodes CDR1 SQVTM and CDR2 ANQGSEA. The CDR3 spells CSARAWDEQYF. Here the CDR3 DNA reads TGCAGCGCGAGGGCTTGGGACGAGCAGTACTTC.

The chain uses TRBV6-2 or TRBV6-3 and TRBJ1-1, with a tentative D call TRBD1 (6 bases). Deletions cut 7 bases from V and 6 bases from J, with 18 bases between. The CDR3 covers 14 residues. Germline assignment: CDR1 MNHEY and CDR2 SVGEGT. The CDR3 reads CASTAVTGTSEAFF. In DNA, the CDR3 is TGTGCCAGCACCGCCGTAACAGGGACGTCTGAAGCTTTCTTT.

This clonotype came up a few times. The DNA for the CDR3 is TGCGCCAGCAGCACGACAGGGGCCCTCACAGATACGCAGTATTTT. As protein: CASSTTGALTDTQYF. This chain uses TRBV5-1 with TRBJ2-3; 8 nucleotides match TRBD1. This CDR3 has 15 residues. V shed 4 bases and J 2 bases; nucleotides not matched to a gene: 6. CDR1 SGHRS and CDR2 YFSETQ come from the germline V gene.

V and J are TRBV21-1 and TRBJ2-5; TRBD1, the D gene given by the table, was not confirmed from the DNA. TRBV21-1 is a pseudogene. The CDR3 is 17 residues long. The CDR3 here is CASSQDRVRSRRETQYF. In DNA, the CDR3 is TGTGCCAGCAGCCAAGACAGGGTCCGGTCGAGACGGGAGACCCAGTACTTC.